This T cell receptor beta chain was captured by sequencing in a study of cytomegalovirus exposure and HLA in healthy donors. Broader study findings: A previous analysis found most TCR beta V segments productive roughly 90% or roughly 30% of the time. Because they were indistinguishable, some V segments, including TRBV6-2 and TRBV6-3, were excluded.

About this clone: Its matching antigen is unknown.

The PCR was carried out with 60 Vbeta primers and 13 Jbeta primers. Clones were sequenced by immunoSEQ multiplex PCR, and TCRdb holds only the in-frame ones, with some missing. In the table there are about 85,000 clones, about 80% of which are singletons. The CDR3 extends over 15 amino acids. V lost 6 bases, J lost 9 bases, and 9 bases stayed unmatched. The germline gives CDR1 MNHEY, CDR2 SMNVEV (reference sequence). The sequence came from a man between 45 and 60 years old in good health and CMV-seropositive. Input material: PBMCs. The V call is TRBV27, the J call TRBJ2-1; 12 positions agree with TRBD2. CDR3 amino acids: CASSPRLAGEGEQFF. The CDR3 bases are TGTGCCAGCAGCCCGAGACTAGCGGGAGAAGGTGAGCAGTTCTTC.